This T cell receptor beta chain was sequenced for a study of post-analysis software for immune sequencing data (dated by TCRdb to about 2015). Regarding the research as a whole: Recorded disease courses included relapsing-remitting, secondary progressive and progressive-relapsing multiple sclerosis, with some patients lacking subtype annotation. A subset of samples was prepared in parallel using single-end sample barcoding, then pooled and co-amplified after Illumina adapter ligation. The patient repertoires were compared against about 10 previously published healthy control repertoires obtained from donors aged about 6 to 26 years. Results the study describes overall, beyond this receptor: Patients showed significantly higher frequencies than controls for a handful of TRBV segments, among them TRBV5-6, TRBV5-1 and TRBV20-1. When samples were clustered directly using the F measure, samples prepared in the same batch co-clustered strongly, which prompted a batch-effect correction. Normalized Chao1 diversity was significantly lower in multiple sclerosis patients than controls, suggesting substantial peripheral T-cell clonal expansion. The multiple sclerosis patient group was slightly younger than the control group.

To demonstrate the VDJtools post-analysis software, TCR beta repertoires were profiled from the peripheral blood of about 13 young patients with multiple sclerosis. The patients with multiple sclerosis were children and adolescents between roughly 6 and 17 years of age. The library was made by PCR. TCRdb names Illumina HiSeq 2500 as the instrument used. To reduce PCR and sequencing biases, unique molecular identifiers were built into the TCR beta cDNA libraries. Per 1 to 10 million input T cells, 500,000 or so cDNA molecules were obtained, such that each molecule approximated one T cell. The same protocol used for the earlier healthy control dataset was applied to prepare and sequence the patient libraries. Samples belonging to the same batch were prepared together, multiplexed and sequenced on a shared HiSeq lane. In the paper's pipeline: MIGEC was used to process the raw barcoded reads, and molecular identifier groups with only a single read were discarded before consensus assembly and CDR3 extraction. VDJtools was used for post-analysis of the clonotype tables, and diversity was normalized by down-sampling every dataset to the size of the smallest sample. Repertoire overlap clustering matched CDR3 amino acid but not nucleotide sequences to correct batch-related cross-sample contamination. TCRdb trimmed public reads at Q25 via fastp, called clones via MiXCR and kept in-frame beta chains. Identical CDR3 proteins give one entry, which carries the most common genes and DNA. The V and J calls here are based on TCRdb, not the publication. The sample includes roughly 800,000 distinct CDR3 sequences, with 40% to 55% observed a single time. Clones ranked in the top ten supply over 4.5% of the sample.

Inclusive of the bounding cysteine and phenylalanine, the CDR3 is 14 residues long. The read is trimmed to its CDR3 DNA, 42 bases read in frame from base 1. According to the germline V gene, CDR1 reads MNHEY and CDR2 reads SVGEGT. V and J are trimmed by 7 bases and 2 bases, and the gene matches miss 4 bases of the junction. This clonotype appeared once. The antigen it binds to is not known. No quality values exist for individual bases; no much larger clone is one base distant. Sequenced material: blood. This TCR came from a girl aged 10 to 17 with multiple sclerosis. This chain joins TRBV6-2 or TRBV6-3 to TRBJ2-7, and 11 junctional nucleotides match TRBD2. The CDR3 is CASTLLAGAYEQYF. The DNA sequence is TGTGCCAGCACCTTACTAGCGGGGGCCTACGAGCAGTACTTC.